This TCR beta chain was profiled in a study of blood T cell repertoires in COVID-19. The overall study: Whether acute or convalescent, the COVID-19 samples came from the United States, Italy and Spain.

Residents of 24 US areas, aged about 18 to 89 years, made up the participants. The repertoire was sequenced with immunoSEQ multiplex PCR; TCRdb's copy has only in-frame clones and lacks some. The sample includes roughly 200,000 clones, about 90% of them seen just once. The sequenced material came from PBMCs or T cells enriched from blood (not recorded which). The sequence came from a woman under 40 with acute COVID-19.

The CDR3 sequence is CASSLFFWDRADSYEQYF. The CDR3 DNA sequence: TGTGCCAGCAGCTTATTTTTCTGGGACAGGGCGGACTCCTACGAGCAGTACTTC. The chain has TRBV7-2 and TRBJ2-7; 9 nucleotides line up with TRBD1. Looked up from germline, CDR1 is SGHTA and CDR2 is FQGNSA. V was clipped by 2 bases and J by 0 bases; unmatched bases: 11. The CDR3 has 18 residues.